The rows below give T cell receptor beta chains drawn from one sample of a study of cytomegalovirus exposure and HLA in healthy donors. The protocol was immunoSEQ multiplex PCR, while the TCRdb copy is restricted to in-frame clones and leaves out a portion. Of about 200,000 clones in the sample, around 86% were seen once. The sample consisted of PBMCs. All receptors derive from a woman younger than 30 in good health and CMV-seronegative. Each CDR3 is given with its conserved first and last residue. The D gene is left open where the match is weak. A clone size is listed for some rows: how often the clone was seen (once, few, many), or a class if it is expanded.

TRBJ2-2 | NA | NA | TRBV27 | TGTGCCAGCAGCAAAACCGGGGAGCTGTTTTTT | CASSKTGELFF
TRBJ1-6 | TRBD1 | NA | TRBV10-3 | TGTGCCATCAGTGAGTCCGGGACAGCCCATTCACCCCTCCACTTT | CAISESGTAHSPLHF
TRBJ1-1 | NA | NA | TRBV5-1 | TGCGCCAGCAGCTTAATCCCGGAGGGTGGCACTGAAGCTTTCTTT | CASSLIPEGGTEAFF
TRBJ2-5 | NA | NA | TRBV7-3 | TGTGCCAGCAGCAGGCAGACGGGGGAGACCCAGTACTTC | CASSRQTGETQYF
TRBJ2-1 | TRBD2 | once | TRBV11-2 | TGTGCCAGCAGAACAATGGGGGGGAGGATCTACAATGAGCAGTTCTTC | CASRTMGGRIYNEQFF
TRBJ2-1 | TRBD2 | NA | TRBV11-2 | TGTGCCAGCAGCTTAGTGGTAGCGGGAGGGGGGGCAAATGAGCAGTTCTTC | CASSLVVAGGGANEQFF
TRBJ2-3 | NA | NA | TRBV27 | TGTGCCAGCAGTTCGGGCACAGATACGCAGTATTTT | CASSSGTDTQYF
TRBJ2-5 | NA | NA | TRBV2 | TGTGCCAGCAGTGAATGGGAGCCAATCCAAGAGACCCAGTACTTC | CASSEWEPIQETQYF
TRBJ2-7 | TRBD2 | NA | TRBV18 | TGTGCCAGCTCGGGGATTGGGACTAGGTCAAGAGAGCAGTACTTC | CASSGIGTRSREQYF
TRBJ1-2 | NA | NA | TRBV7-9 | TGTGCCAGCAGCTTAGCTGCACTTTATGGCTACACCTTC | CASSLAALYGYTF
TRBJ1-2 | NA | NA | TRBV7-2 | TGTGCCAGCAGCCCCATAGCTAACTATGGCTACACCTTC | CASSPIANYGYTF
TRBJ1-1 | TRBD1 | NA | TRBV9 | TGTGCCAGCAGCGCCCCCCAGGGGGGCCACACTGAAGCTTTCTTT | CASSAPQGGHTEAFF
TRBJ1-3 | NA | NA | TRBV5-1 | TGCGCCAGCAGCTTGTCAGGGCAGTCTGGAAACACCATATATTTT | CASSLSGQSGNTIYF
TRBJ1-3 | TRBD1 | NA | TRBV5-4 | TGTGCCAGCAGCACCTCCGGACAGGGGGCAGGAAACACCATATATTTT | CASSTSGQGAGNTIYF
TRBJ2-7 | TRBD1 | NA | TRBV7-9 | TGTGCCAGCAGCTTAGATGGGACAGCCAGTCTTGTAGCCTACGAGCAGTACTTC | CASSLDGTASLVAYEQYF
TRBJ2-1 | TRBD1 | NA | TRBV11-2 | TGTGCCAGCAGCTTAGAGGGTGGACAGGTGGGTTGGTACAATGAGCAGTTCTTC | CASSLEGGQVGWYNEQFF
TRBJ1-1 | TRBD1 | NA | TRBV6-5 | TGTGCCAGCACTTACTGGGACAGGGGAGACACTGAAGCTTTCTTT | CASTYWDRGDTEAFF
TRBJ2-2 | TRBD2 | once | TRBV5-1 | TGCGCCAGCAGCTTGGGAGGTACTAGCGGCCTGAGGAGTACTGGCACCGGGGAGCTGTTTTTT | CASSLGGTSGLRSTGTGELFF
TRBJ2-1 | TRBD2 | NA | TRBV7-9 | TGTGCCAGCAGCCGGGGACTACTCTCAAATGAGCAGTTCTTC | CASSRGLLSNEQFF
TRBJ2-7 | TRBD1 | NA | TRBV2 | TGTGCCAGCAGACAGGGGGAGTCCTACGAGCAGTACTTC | CASRQGESYEQYF
TRBJ1-1 | TRBD1 | once | TRBV4-1 | TGCGCCAGCAGCCAAGACAATCAGGGGGCCTTGCTAGCTTTCTTT | CASSQDNQGALLAFF
TRBJ2-3 | TRBD1 | NA | TRBV30 | TGTGCCTGGAGTGTGGCCGGGACAGCGACCTTACTGGATACGCAGTATTTT | CAWSVAGTATLLDTQYF
TRBJ1-1 | TRBD1 | NA | TRBV5-4 | TGTGCCAGCAGCTTGAAGGGGGCGAACACTGAAGCTTTCTTT | CASSLKGANTEAFF
TRBJ2-3 | TRBD1 | NA | TRBV9 | TGTGCCAGCACCCAAGGGGGCGAGGCCTCAGATACGCAGTATTTT | CASTQGGEASDTQYF
TRBJ1-4 | NA | NA | TRBV7-9 | TGTGCCAGCAGCTTAGGGATGACAGGTTATAATGAAAAACTGTTTTTT | CASSLGMTGYNEKLFF
TRBJ1-4 | NA | NA | TRBV30 | TGTGCCTGGAGTCAGGGTTTTAATGAAAAACTGTTTTTT | CAWSQGFNEKLFF
TRBJ2-7 | NA | NA | TRBV21-1 | TGTGCCAGCAGCCGCCCGAGGTCCTACGAGCAGTACTTC | CASSRPRSYEQYF
TRBJ1-2 | NA | NA | TRBV27 | TGTGCCAGCAGCAGCGGGGGGCCCAACTATGGCTACACCTTC | CASSSGGPNYGYTF
TRBJ2-1 | TRBD2 | NA | TRBV6-5 | TGTGCCAGCAGTCTCACTAGCGGGGGTAATGAGCAGTTCTTC | CASSLTSGGNEQFF
TRBJ1-5 | TRBD1 | NA | TRBV15 | TGTGCCACCAGACAGGACAGGGAGGTTTTTTTTCAGCCCCAGCATTTT | CATRQDREVFFQPQHF
TRBJ2-1 | TRBD2 | NA | TRBV5-8 | TGTGCCAGCAGCTTGAGGCGGGGGGGCAACAATGAGCAGTTCTTC | CASSLRRGGNNEQFF
TRBJ2-7 | TRBD1 | NA | TRBV19 | TGTGCCAGTAGTATAGATCTTGGGACAGGGATGAGCGAGCAGTACTTC | CASSIDLGTGMSEQYF
TRBJ2-7 | TRBD1 | NA | TRBV25-1 | TGTGCCAGCCGGGACAGTATTGGCGAGCAGTACTTC | CASRDSIGEQYF
TRBJ2-3 | TRBD1 | NA | TRBV30 | TGTGCCTGGAGTACAGGGACAGGCCGGGGCGCAGATACGCAGTATTTT | CAWSTGTGRGADTQYF
TRBJ1-1 | NA | NA | TRBV18 | TGTGCCAGCTCACCACCAGCCTCTGAAGCTTTCTTT | CASSPPASEAFF
TRBJ1-2 | NA | once | TRBV7-9 | TGTGCCAGCAGCCCTGTCGGGGGTCCTAAGCCAGGAGGTAATGGCTACACCTTC | CASSPVGGPKPGGNGYTF
TRBJ2-7 | TRBD2 | once | TRBV5-1 | TGCGCCAGCAGCACTTCTAGCGGGGGGGCCGGCGAGCAGTACTTC | CASSTSSGGAGEQYF